A single sample gave rise to the 8 T cell receptor beta chains below, sequenced in a study of blood T cells in healthy people across ages. A second PCR of 7 to 11 cycles used a sample-barcoded 5' primer and a J-beta primer mix. A single record per CDR3 protein comes from TCRdb applying MiXCR to the 5' RACE reads. The repertoire holds about 510,000 distinct CDR3 sequences, about 27% seen once, with approximately 3.5% in the top ten. These data were also reused for a study on T cells of mothers and their children.

Sequenced material: blood. The receptors stem from a boy aged 2 to 9 in good health.

This chain connects TRBV29-1 to TRBJ2-1, with D unclear. CDR1 SQVTM and CDR2 ANQGSEA come from the germline V gene. V was trimmed by 3 bases and J by 0 bases, leaving 9 bases between them. The length of the CDR3 is 14 residues. The CDR3 sequence is CSVDGPSSYNEQFF. The CDR3 region has the DNA TGCAGCGTTGACGGCCCGAGCTCCTACAATGAGCAGTTCTTC.

The chain combines TRBV7-2 with TRBJ2-4; D is unresolved. This CDR3 region has 12 residues. The germline V gene has CDR1 SGHTA and CDR2 FQGNSA. Trimming cost V 3 bases and J 6 bases, with 6 bases left between them. For the CDR3, the DNA is TGTGCCAGCAGCTTTCCGGGAAACATTCAGTACTTC. As protein: CASSFPGNIQYF.

This chain joins TRBV7-2 and TRBJ2-7; D gene unclear. CDR1 SGHTA and CDR2 FQGNSA come from the germline V gene. With 1 base removed from V and 5 bases from J, the gap between germline ends came to 6 bases. This CDR3 is 12 amino acids long. CDR3 DNA: TGTGCCAGCAGCTTAGAGGCTAACGAGCAGTACTTC. This sequence encodes CASSLEANEQYF.

This clonotype was counted ten times or more. V gene TRBV5-5 combines with J gene TRBJ2-4, with D hard to call. The CDR3 is made up of 17 amino acids. Germline values: CDR1 SGHKS, CDR2 YYEKEE (reference sequence). V was pared by 0 bases and J by 5 bases, with 18 bases between. In DNA form, the CDR3 reads TGTGCCAGCAGCTTGGCACCGGGTTTAACGGTCCAAAACATTCAGTACTTC. Residues: CASSLAPGLTVQNIQYF. Filled out from reference TRBV5-5 and TRBJ2-4, the complete variable domain reads DAGVTQSPTHLIKTRGQQVTLRCSPISGHKSVSWYQQVLGQGPQFIFQYYEKEERGRGNFPDRFSARQFPNYSSELNVNALLLGDSALYLCASSLAPGLTVQNIQYFGAGTRLSVL.

A few counts support this clonotype. CDR3 DNA sequence: TGTGCCAGTAGTATCAGGGATACGCAGTATTTT. The encoded protein is CASSIRDTQYF. V usage is TRBV19 and J usage is TRBJ2-3; D is undetermined. The CDR3 contains 11 residues. V was trimmed by 3 bases and J by 6 bases, leaving 4 bases between them. The germline V gene encodes CDR1 LNHDA and CDR2 SQIVND (reference sequence).

This clonotype has just a few counts. The chain carries TRBV6-2 or TRBV6-3 and TRBJ2-1, with a possible D match to TRBD2 (5 bases). The DNA end lines up better with TRBJ2-5; the J call may be wrong. The germline CDR1 and CDR2 sequences are MNHEY and SVGEGT. The CDR3 extends over 16 amino acids. In DNA, the CDR3 is TGTGCCAGCAGTTACTCGAGGACCGATGGCCCGGGAACCCAGTACTTC. Its translation: CASSYSRTDGPGTQYF.

This clonotype was detected only a few times. The chain recombines TRBV7-9 with TRBJ2-1; D possibly matches TRBD1 or TRBD2 (6 bases each). From germline, CDR1 is SEHNR and CDR2 FQNEAQ (reference sequence). The CDR3 has 17 residues. V was clipped by 5 bases and J by 0 bases, with 17 bases between them. The CDR3 DNA sequence: TGTGCCAGCAGCCGAATTTACGGGGGCGACTCCTACAATGAGCAGTTCTTC. This gives the protein CASSRIYGGDSYNEQFF. The full variable domain, completed using reference TRBV7-9 and TRBJ2-1, is DTGVSQNPRHKITKRGQNVTFRCDPISEHNRLYWYRQTLGQGPEFLTYFQNEAQLEKSRLLSDRFSAERPKGSFSTLEIQRTEQGDSAMYLCASSRIYGGDSYNEQFFGPGTRLTVL.

The chain recombines TRBV9 with TRBJ2-2; 10 bases fit TRBD2. Trimming took 4 bases from V and 5 from J; bases not matched to a gene: 11. CDR3 length equals 17 residues. Germline V gene sequence: CDR1 SGDLS, CDR2 YYNGEE. The CDR3 coding sequence is TGTGCCAGCAGCCCCTTCATACTAGCGGGACAGACCGGGGAGCTGTTTTTT. It translates to CASSPFILAGQTGELFF. Using reference TRBV9 and TRBJ2-2 for the parts outside the CDR3, the full variable domain is DSGVTQTPKHLITATGQRVTLRCSPRSGDLSVYWYQQSLDQGLQFLIQYYNGEERAKGNILERFSAQQFPDLHSELNLSSLELGDSALYFCASSPFILAGQTGELFFGEGSRLTVL.